This T cell receptor beta chain was identified in a study of OX40 agonist ivuxolimab in advanced cancers. Germline loops: CDR1 SEHNR, CDR2 FQNEAQ (reference sequence). V shed 1 base and J 5 bases; nucleotides not matched to a gene: 2. This CDR3 is 15 amino acids long. This clone occurred once. TCRdb's copy holds only in-frame clones and misses some; the assay was immunoSEQ multiplex PCR. Here the sample spans approximately 81,000 clones, about 92% being singletons. The receptor's source is an adult with an advanced solid tumor such as melanoma, head and neck, liver or kidney cancer. V and J are TRBV7-9 and TRBJ1-5; the match to TRBD1 covers 10 bases. Sequences were derived from CD4+ or CD8+ T cells sorted from blood, sampled in a trial of the OX40 agonist ivuxolimab. The chain's CDR3 is CASSLGGTGDQPQHF. CDR3 sequence (DNA): TGTGCCAGCAGCTTAGGGGGGACAGGGGATCAGCCCCAGCATTTT.